This TCR beta chain was identified in a study of vaccination effects on CD4 cells after COVID-19. Study-wide context: Researchers obtained post-vaccine samples at a median of 72 days past the second dose.

On this clone itself: Its antigen is unidentified.

The CDR3 covers 17 residues. The V end was cut by 5 bases, the J end by 1 base, with 20 bases between. Per germline, CDR1 SEHNR and CDR2 FQNEAQ (reference sequence). Sequenced by immunoSEQ multiplex PCR; TCRdb stores in-frame clones only, minus some. The table has 50,000 or so clones, nearly 75% seen once; the top ten hold around 5%. Investigators separated out CD4+ T cells once around nine days of culture had passed. Sometime from March through December 2020, the person acquired a SARS-CoV-2 infection that PCR confirmed. BNT162b2 vaccine or mRNA-1273 vaccine was given to participants in two doses. This chain joins TRBV7-9 and TRBJ2-5; D possibly corresponds to TRBD2 (5 bases). The sequence was obtained from a human donor who had a prior SARS-CoV-2 infection. The sample in question was CD4+ T cells from PBMCs cultured without peptide, obtained after COVID-19 vaccination. The CDR3 DNA sequence: TGTGCCAGCAGCCCCGCAGATTACGGGAAAAGCCAAGAGACCCAGTACTTC. It yields the protein CASSPADYGKSQETQYF.